The rows below give T cell receptor beta chains drawn from one sample of a study of blood T cell repertoires in COVID-19. Clones were sequenced by immunoSEQ multiplex PCR, and TCRdb holds only the in-frame ones, with some missing. The data show fewer than 250,000 clones, 84% seen once. Sequenced input: PBMCs or T cells enriched from blood (not recorded which). The receptors here all came from a woman aged 40 to 50 who had recovered from COVID-19. CDR3s include the opening cysteine and the closing phenylalanine or tryptophan. A D gene is named only where the DNA matches it firmly. Not every row has a clone size; where given, it reads once, few, many or a size class.

V gene	clone size	D gene	J gene	CDR3 DNA	CDR3 protein
TRBV28	.	TRBD2	TRBJ2-7	TGTGCCAGCAGTACACAGCGGGAGGTGAACGAGCAGTACTTC	CASSTQREVNEQYF
TRBV10-3	few	.	TRBJ1-1	TGTGCCATCAGCTCCCCCACAGGGAACACTGAAGCTTTCTTT	CAISSPTGNTEAFF
TRBV3-1/TRBV3-2	few	.	TRBJ1-2	TGTGCCAGCAGCCTAAGGGGGACCCTACCTCAAGGCGGCTACACCTTC	CASSLRGTLPQGGYTF
TRBV7-9	.	TRBD1	TRBJ1-3	TGTGCCAGCAGCACCCGACAGGGGACGTCTGGAAACACCATATATTTT	CASSTRQGTSGNTIYF
TRBV9	once	TRBD2	TRBJ2-1	TGTGCCAGCAGCGCTAGCGGGCCGGGGTCCTACAATGAGCAGTTCTTC	CASSASGPGSYNEQFF
TRBV28	.	.	TRBJ2-7	TGTGCCAGCAGTTCGGGGTACCGTGGCTACGAGCAGTACTTC	CASSSGYRGYEQYF
TRBV7-2	.	.	TRBJ2-3	TGTGCCAGCAGCATATACAGGGAGCCAGATACGCAGTATTTT	CASSIYREPDTQYF
TRBV5-8	.	TRBD2	TRBJ2-1	TGTGCCAGCAGCGCTCTCTTGACTAGCCGAGAGCAGTTCTTC	CASSALLTSREQFF
TRBV7-8	.	TRBD1	TRBJ2-1	TGTGCCAGCAGCTCAACGGGACAGTGGACGAATGAGCAGTTCTTC	CASSSTGQWTNEQFF
TRBV3-1/TRBV3-2	.	.	TRBJ1-4	TGTGCCAGCAGCCAAGATGTGGGGGGACCTAATGAAAAACTGTTTTTT	CASSQDVGGPNEKLFF
TRBV7-7	.	TRBD1	TRBJ2-7	TGTGCCAGCAGCTTAGGACAGGGGGATTACGAGCAGTACTTC	CASSLGQGDYEQYF
TRBV24-1	.	TRBD1	TRBJ1-2	TGTGCCACCAGTGATCCTCGAGGGGGCGCCGGTAGCTACACCTTC	CATSDPRGGAGSYTF
TRBV27	.	.	TRBJ1-1	TGTGCCAGCAGTTTAGAGGGGAGGGCGACTGAAGCTTTCTTT	CASSLEGRATEAFF
TRBV30	.	.	TRBJ1-1	.	CAWSVLLYAEAFF
TRBV27	.	TRBD2	TRBJ2-3	TGTGCCAGCAGCTATGGGACTAGCGGGAAAGATACGCAGTATTTT	CASSYGTSGKDTQYF
TRBV9	once	TRBD2	TRBJ2-3	TGTGCCAGCAGCGTCAGCGGGGGGAGCACAGATACGCAGTATTTT	CASSVSGGSTDTQYF
TRBV4-1	.	.	TRBJ1-2	TGCGCCAGCAGCCAAGAAGCCAGTAGCGGCTACACCTTC	CASSQEASSGYTF
TRBV30	few	TRBD1	TRBJ1-1	TGTGCCTGGGTCACCCCCGGGACAGGGAACACTGAAGCTTTCTTT	CAWVTPGTGNTEAFF
TRBV10-3	.	.	TRBJ2-4	TGTGCCATCAGTGTAGGGGGGGACATTCAGTACTTC	CAISVGGDIQYF
TRBV27	.	TRBD1	TRBJ1-1	TGTGCCAGCAGTCTGGACAGGGAAACTGAAGCTTTCTTT	CASSLDRETEAFF
TRBV18	once	.	TRBJ1-1	TGTGCCAGCTCACCGTCGCAGGTTGCTGGAAACACTGAAGCTTTCTTT	CASSPSQVAGNTEAFF
TRBV5-6	.	.	TRBJ1-2	TGTGCCAGCAGCTTGGTTGGGGAGGGAGTGCATGGCTACACCTTC	CASSLVGEGVHGYTF
TRBV5-1	once	.	TRBJ1-5	TGCGCCAGCAGCTTGACGGGGGGCAATCAGCCCCAGCATTTT	CASSLTGGNQPQHF
TRBV7-9	.	TRBD1	TRBJ1-1	TGTGCCAGCAGCTTAGCGGACAGGTCTCAAGCTTTCTTT	CASSLADRSQAFF
TRBV2	.	.	TRBJ2-7	TGTGCCAGCAGTAAACAACCGTACGAGCAGTACTTC	CASSKQPYEQYF
TRBV18	.	.	TRBJ1-3	TGTGCCAGCTCAACAGTCTCTGGAAACACCATATATTTT	CASSTVSGNTIYF
TRBV5-1	.	.	TRBJ1-1	TGCGCCAGCAGCTACGGAGGGAACACTGAAGCTTTCTTT	CASSYGGNTEAFF
TRBV20-1	few	.	TRBJ1-2	TGCAGTGCTAGGCAAGAGAGTGGCTACACCTTC	CSARQESGYTF
TRBV5-4	.	TRBD1	TRBJ1-4	TGTGCCAGCAGCTTGGGAGGGGGCGCGGGTGAAAAACTGTTTTTT	CASSLGGGAGEKLFF
TRBV28	.	.	TRBJ1-1	TGTGCCAGCAGTTTGGAGAGGTGGGGGGTCACTGAAGCTTTCTTT	CASSLERWGVTEAFF